This T cell receptor beta chain was recovered during a study of glioma-infiltrating T cells. Overall study context: Glioblastomas were WHO grade IV, sampled at first diagnosis; low-grade were grade II.

The V end lost 10 bases, the J end lost 0 bases, and 16 bases lay between the germline ends. The CDR3 is 15 residues long. Germline CDR1 and CDR2: MNHEY and SVGEGT. General study findings and limits: A blood CDR3 motif signature was depleted in highly divergent patients. Very few CDR3 sequences were shared between tissue and blood.

Details on this clonotype: Its antigen remains unidentified.

Using RNA template, CDR3s of TCR alpha and beta were amplified with iRepertoire arm-PCR. TCRdb redid the calling of the multiplex PCR reads with MiXCR, one entry per CDR3 protein. Of 300,000 to 400,000 distinct CDR3 sequences listed, about 40% are singletons. V gene TRBV6-2 or TRBV6-3 combines with J gene TRBJ2-4; the D gene is possibly TRBD2 (6 bases). Sample: glioma tissue, nonneoplastic brain tissue, or PBMCs (not recorded which). The TCR was taken from a human donor with low-grade glioma or glioblastoma, undergoing nonglioma brain surgery, or in good health (not recorded which). The CDR3 nucleotides read TGTGCCACCCTGTTCCGGGGACTAGCCAAAAACATTCAGTACTTC. The encoded protein is CATLFRGLAKNIQYF.